The rows below give T cell receptor beta chains drawn from one sample of a study of identical twins. TCRdb recomputed calls from the 5' RACE reads with MiXCR, one row per CDR3 protein. This table has hundreds of thousands of distinct CDR3 sequences, 21% appearing once. These same records also appear under a second study, on T cells expressing NK-cell markers.

Sample: PBMCs. The origin of the receptors is a woman aged 18-30 years in good health. Each CDR3 is given with its conserved first and last residue. The order of the fields is J gene, D gene, clone size, V gene, CDR3 length, CDR3 protein, CDR3 DNA. D genes are given only for firm matches. The size of a clone is reported for some rows only, either as once, few or many, or as a class for expanded clones.

>TRBJ2-5|-|few|TRBV20-1|15
CSARHFRVSEETQYF
TGCAGTGCTAGACACTTCAGGGTGTCCGAAGAGACCCAGTACTTC
>TRBJ1-1|TRBD1|-|TRBV20-1|15
CSATRTGGPSYEAFF
TGCAGTGCTACCCGGACAGGGGGCCCTTCTTATGAAGCTTTCTTT
>TRBJ2-7|TRBD2|many|TRBV9|16
CASSVGVLAGAYEQYF
TGTGCCAGCAGCGTAGGAGTTCTAGCGGGGGCCTACGAGCAGTACTTC
>TRBJ2-7|-|few|TRBV18|14
CASSPRGAAYEQYF
TGTGCCAGCTCACCACGGGGCGCTGCCTACGAGCAGTACTTC
>TRBJ2-5|-|-|TRBV29-1|12
CSGRRGGETQYF
TGCAGCGGACGGAGGGGGGGAGAGACCCAGTACTTC
>TRBJ1-2|-|few|TRBV20-1|12
CSARDGGDGYTF
TGCAGTGCTAGAGATGGCGGGGACGGCTACACCTTC
>TRBJ2-5|TRBD2|few|TRBV20-1|17
CSALGLAGGLRQETQYF
TGCAGTGCTTTGGGACTAGCGGGAGGTTTGCGTCAAGAGACCCAGTACTTC
>TRBJ2-3|TRBD1|many|TRBV3-1|15
CASSQGQVRSDTQYF
TGTGCCAGCAGCCAGGGACAGGTACGATCAGATACGCAGTATTTT
>TRBJ1-2|TRBD1|many|TRBV20-1|13
CSAYTPGTESRTF
TGCAGTGCTTATACCCCAGGGACAGAATCTAGGACCTTC
>TRBJ2-1|-|-|TRBV7-9|14
CASSLAPASNEQFF
TGTGCCAGCAGCTTAGCGCCCGCGAGCAATGAGCAGTTCTTC
>TRBJ2-1|TRBD2|few|TRBV5-1|14
CASSRTSGSDEQFF
TGCGCCAGCAGCCGGACTAGCGGGAGCGATGAGCAGTTCTTC
>TRBJ2-3|-|-|TRBV27|14
CASSEGPGTDTQYF
TGTGCCAGCAGTGAGGGCCCCGGCACAGATACGCAGTATTTT
>TRBJ2-5|-|-|TRBV29-1|14
CSVSPRGRQETQYF
TGCAGCGTTTCCCCCCGCGGACGTCAAGAGACCCAGTACTTC
>TRBJ2-1|TRBD2|-|TRBV9|15
CASSTGTIAPNEQFF
TGTGCCAGCAGCACCGGGACTATAGCACCCAATGAGCAGTTCTTC
>TRBJ2-7|-|few|TRBV7-9|16
CASSPEWSENSYEQYF
TGTGCCAGCAGCCCAGAGTGGTCAGAAAACTCCTACGAGCAGTACTTC
>TRBJ2-7|-|few|TRBV6-6|13
CASSYSSPYEQYF
TGTGCCAGCAGTTACTCGAGCCCCTACGAGCAGTACTTC
>TRBJ1-5|-|-|TRBV6-4|14
CASSADSSNQPQHF
TGTGCCAGCAGTGCCGACAGTAGCAATCAGCCCCAGCATTTT
>TRBJ1-5|TRBD1|few|TRBV29-1|14
CSVARQGSGQPQHF
TGCAGCGTTGCCAGACAGGGATCGGGTCAGCCCCAGCATTTT
>TRBJ2-5|-|many|TRBV6-2/TRBV6-3|14
CASSLRTPEETQYF
TGTGCCAGCAGTTTACGGACTCCTGAGGAGACCCAGTACTTC
>TRBJ1-6|-|few|TRBV4-3|17
CASSQEAAGEGYSPLHF
TGCGCCAGCAGCCAAGAGGCGGCCGGGGAGGGATATTCACCCCTCCACTTT
>TRBJ2-1|TRBD1|few|TRBV29-1|14
CSVESTGVEVEQFF
TGCAGCGTTGAATCGACAGGGGTGGAGGTTGAGCAGTTCTTC
>TRBJ2-5|-|few|TRBV20-1|11
CSVRGQETQYF
TGCAGTGTACGGGGCCAAGAGACCCAGTACTTC
>TRBJ2-1|TRBD2|few|TRBV2|16
CASLDLAASSYNEQFF
TGTGCCAGCCTCGACCTAGCGGCTAGCTCCTACAATGAGCAGTTCTTC
>TRBJ2-5|-|few|TRBV5-4|14
CASSFNAGSETQYF
TGTGCCAGCAGCTTTAACGCGGGCTCGGAGACCCAGTACTTC
>TRBJ2-7|-|few|TRBV6-5|15
CASSFSPGDSYEQYF
TGTGCCAGCAGTTTTTCGCCGGGCGACTCCTACGAGCAGTACTTC
>TRBJ2-5|-|many|TRBV20-1|13
CSMYLDFQETQYF
TGCAGTATGTATTTGGACTTCCAAGAGACCCAGTACTTC